Following are 8 T cell receptor beta chains from one sample sequenced in a study of vaccination and CD4 T cells after COVID-19. Which antigens these TCRs recognize remains unknown. The Oncomine TCR Beta short-read assay sequenced DNA from cultured CD4+ T cells. Each CDR3 protein is one row after TCRdb ran MiXCR on the PCR reads. Among roughly 20,000 distinct CDR3 sequences listed, less than 55% were seen once. Treatment reported: roughly 11-day PBMC culture with coronavirus spike peptide pools or control peptides (ViraFEST assay). Sequencing was carried out using cultured CD4+ T cells from blood. These receptors originate from a human donor with COVID-19.

The V and J genes are TRBV20-1 and TRBJ2-7; 9 nucleotides agree with TRBD1. J lost 1 base, V lost 6 bases, and 7 bases had no gene match. The CDR3 runs 14 residues. The germline gives CDR1 DFQATT, CDR2 SNEGSKA (reference sequence). The CDR3 DNA sequence: TGCAGTGCGGGACAGGGTGGCAAGTCCTACGAGCAGTACTTC. Its translation: CSAGQGGKSYEQYF.

The chain joins TRBV20-1 to TRBJ1-1; 10 bases map to TRBD1. Germline loops: CDR1 DFQATT, CDR2 SNEGSKA (reference sequence). The CDR3 runs 14 residues. V lost 4 bases, J lost 6 bases, and 8 bases stayed unmatched. CDR3 loop: CSAKTGTGVAEAFF. The CDR3 coding sequence is TGCAGTGCTAAAACCGGGACAGGGGTTGCTGAAGCTTTCTTT.

This clonotype counts as medium-sized. This rearrangement joins TRBV5-1 to TRBJ2-2; D not resolved. Between the trimmed V and J ends, which lost 0 bases and 0 bases, there was a span of 6 bases. The CDR3 consists of 15 residues. Germline-derived CDR1 and CDR2 are SGHRS and YFSETQ. The CDR3 coding sequence is TGCGCCAGCAGCTTGGTAGGGACGAACACCGGGGAGCTGTTTTTT. This codes for CASSLVGTNTGELFF.

This clonotype was observed a few times. The chain combines TRBV6-1 with TRBJ1-5; D remains unclear. The CDR3 covers 16 residues. Looked up from germline, CDR1 is MNHNS and CDR2 is SASEGT. V lost 5 bases and J 7 bases, leaving 21 bases between the germline ends. The CDR3 DNA reads TGTGCCAGCAGTCCCCAAATAGGGTCTTCCGGGCAGCCCCAGCATTTT. Its translation is CASSPQIGSSGQPQHF.

The sample holds a few counts of this clonotype. The chain joins TRBV7-2 to TRBJ1-2; 7 positions agree with TRBD1. The CDR3 contains 14 residues. V gave up 5 bases and J gave up 7 bases; unmatched junction bases: 10. Germline V gene lookup returns CDR1 SGHTA and CDR2 FQGNSA. The CDR3 is CASSAVRTGFGYTF. In nucleotides, the CDR3 is TGTGCCAGCAGCGCAGTAAGGACAGGTTTTGGCTACACCTTC.

The chain employs TRBV7-6 and TRBJ1-1, with D possibly being TRBD1 (5 bases). V shed 5 bases and J shed 1 base, with 8 bases lying between them. CDR3 length equals 13 residues. Germline V gives CDR1 SGHVS, CDR2 FNYEAQ. The CDR3 DNA reads TGTGCCAGCAGCAACGACAGGAACACTGAAGCTTTCTTT. Amino acids: CASSNDRNTEAFF.

The chain couples TRBV20-1 to TRBJ2-6, with 7 bases matching TRBD2. J gave up 4 bases and V 1 base, and 7 bases lay outside the gene matches. There are 16 residues in the CDR3. Germline V gene sequence: CDR1 DFQATT, CDR2 SNEGSKA (reference sequence). CDR3 nucleotides: TGCAGTGCTAGAGCTGGAGCGGGGACCGGGGCCAACGTCCTGACTTTC. Translating gives CSARAGAGTGANVLTF.

The chain couples TRBV27 to TRBJ1-5; no clear D gene. The V end lost 4 bases, the J end lost 0 bases, and 13 bases lay between the germline ends. CDR1 is MNHEY and CDR2 is SMNVEV in the germline V gene (reference sequence). The CDR3 contains 16 residues. The CDR3 region has the DNA TGTGCCAGCAGTTCATCGGACCTTTATAGCAATCAGCCCCAGCATTTT. Its translation is CASSSSDLYSNQPQHF.